This is a list of T cell receptor beta chains from one sample in a study of human T cells and chemical hapten exposure. Via MiXCR, TCRdb re-called the RACE reads, giving one row per CDR3 protein. The sample includes around 99,000 distinct CDR3 sequences, 9.5% to 15% seen only once; the top ten take roughly 2.1%. Sample: whole blood, taken in connection with sensitization to the hapten diphenylcyclopropenone (DPC). The origin of the receptors is a woman between 40 and 50 years old with alopecia areata. Some clones in this sample may be carry-over from other donors' samples. The CDR3 runs from the conserved cysteine through the conserved F or W. D genes are given only for firm matches. Clone size is stated in some rows and not others, as once, few, many or a class when expanded.

D gene | J gene | clone size | V gene | CDR3 protein | CDR3 DNA
TRBD2 | TRBJ2-2 | few | TRBV2 | CATGSGRTNTGELFF | TGTGCCACGGGTAGCGGGAGGACGAACACCGGGGAGCTGTTTTTT
- | TRBJ1-1 | many | TRBV4-3 | CASSQEWATNTEAFF | TGCGCCAGCAGCCAAGAGTGGGCCACGAACACTGAAGCTTTCTTT
TRBD2 | TRBJ2-3 | few | TRBV5-1 | CASRRTSGTGIYTQYF | TGCGCCAGCAGGAGGACTAGCGGGACAGGGATTTATACGCAGTATTTT
TRBD2 | TRBJ2-1 | many | TRBV29-1 | CSVERLAAYNEQFF | TGCAGCGTTGAACGACTAGCGGCCTACAATGAGCAGTTCTTC
- | TRBJ2-3 | few | TRBV12-3/TRBV12-4 | CASRAGLLSTDTQYF | TGTGCCAGCAGGGCGGGACTTCTTAGCACAGATACGCAGTATTTT
- | TRBJ1-4 | few | TRBV28 | CASSLSGPGVRKLFF | TGTGCCAGCAGTTTATCCGGGCCAGGGGTTAGAAAACTGTTTTTT
- | TRBJ2-3 | few | TRBV20-1 | CSARSSSSSTDTQYF | TGCAGTGCTAGATCGTCTTCTAGCAGCACAGATACGCAGTATTTT
- | TRBJ1-5 | few | TRBV5-5 | CASSSQAASNQPQHF | TGTGCCAGCAGCTCACAGGCCGCCAGCAATCAGCCCCAGCATTTT
- | TRBJ2-7 | - | TRBV7-9 | CASSPPRTYEQYF | TGTGCCAGCAGCCCCCCCCGTACCTACGAGCAGTACTTC
TRBD2 | TRBJ2-1 | - | TRBV28 | CASRPTSAPYNEQFF | TGTGCCAGCAGACCTACTAGCGCGCCCTACAATGAGCAGTTCTTC
TRBD1 | TRBJ2-4 | - | TRBV28 | CASRGQGGNIQYF | TGTGCCAGCAGAGGACAGGGGGGAAACATTCAGTACTTC
TRBD2 | TRBJ2-7 | few | TRBV11-2 | CASSLNTRRGTYEQYF | TGTGCCAGCAGCTTAAACACTCGGCGGGGGACCTACGAGCAGTACTTC
TRBD2 | TRBJ2-7 | - | TRBV19 | CATRDWGQGGSGIYEQYF | TGTGCCACCCGAGACTGGGGCCAGGGAGGGAGTGGAATCTACGAGCAGTACTTC
- | TRBJ2-6 | many | TRBV5-1 | CASSLSGLGANVLTF | TGCGCCAGCAGCTTGTCAGGGCTTGGGGCCAACGTCCTGACTTTC
- | TRBJ2-1 | - | TRBV7-2 | CASSPGGAIYNEQFF | TGTGCCAGCAGCCCCGGGGGTGCCATCTACAATGAGCAGTTCTTC
- | TRBJ1-4 | few | TRBV7-9 | CASSNFRATNEKLFF | TGTGCCAGCAGCAACTTCAGGGCAACGAATGAAAAACTGTTTTTT
TRBD2 | TRBJ2-3 | few | TRBV7-2 | CASSTTGTSYSSTDTQYF | TGTGCCAGCAGCACCACCGGGACTAGCTACTCTAGCACAGATACGCAGTATTTT
- | TRBJ1-2 | - | TRBV12-3/TRBV12-4 | CASSRGAVRANYGYTF | TGTGCCAGCAGCCGAGGCGCAGTCCGAGCTAACTATGGCTACACCTTC
TRBD2 | TRBJ2-1 | - | TRBV29-1 | CSVEGTSGQRRNEQFF | TGCAGCGTTGAAGGGACTAGCGGCCAACGACGCAATGAGCAGTTCTTC
- | TRBJ2-3 | few | TRBV12-2 | CASRLSGSTDTQYF | TGTGCAAGTCGCCTTAGCGGGAGCACAGATACGCAGTATTTT
TRBD2 | TRBJ2-2 | - | TRBV11-3 | CASSYGLAGTGELFF | TGTGCCAGCAGCTATGGACTAGCGGGGACCGGGGAGCTGTTTTTT
TRBD1 | TRBJ1-4 | few | TRBV12-3/TRBV12-4 | CASSGGQGNEKLFF | TGTGCCAGCAGTGGGGGACAGGGGAATGAAAAACTGTTTTTT
- | TRBJ2-2 | - | TRBV7-3 | CASSSGPNTGELFF | TGTGCCAGCAGCTCTGGACCAAACACCGGGGAGCTGTTTTTT
- | TRBJ2-2 | few | TRBV29-1 | CSARRSSTGELFF | TGCAGCGCCAGGAGGTCCTCTACCGGGGAGCTGTTTTTT
- | TRBJ2-1 | few | TRBV28 | CASRSKEQFF | TGTGCCAGCAGGTCCAAAGAGCAGTTCTTC
- | TRBJ2-7 | - | TRBV2 | CASSEGRAKYEQYF | TGTGCCAGCAGTGAGGGCAGGGCGAAGTACGAGCAGTACTTC
TRBD1 | TRBJ2-7 | few | TRBV4-3 | CASSRQTGDLGEQYF | TGCGCCAGCAGCCGGCAGACAGGGGATTTAGGCGAGCAGTACTTC
TRBD1 | TRBJ2-7 | many | TRBV12-3/TRBV12-4 | CASSSPGQGVYEQYF | TGTGCCAGCAGTTCTCCGGGACAGGGGGTTTACGAGCAGTACTTC
TRBD2 | TRBJ2-1 | - | TRBV2 | CASIILAGMYNEQFF | TGTGCCAGCATCATCTTAGCGGGAATGTACAATGAGCAGTTCTTC
- | TRBJ2-7 | - | TRBV6-6 | CASTGLAYEQYF | TGTGCCAGTACGGGCCTGGCCTACGAGCAGTACTTC
- | TRBJ1-1 | - | TRBV20-1 | CSARSDSLNTEAFF | TGCAGTGCTAGATCGGACAGCCTGAACACTGAAGCTTTCTTT
- | TRBJ1-2 | - | TRBV3-1 | CASSPWGRGYTF | TGTGCCAGCAGCCCTTGGGGAAGAGGCTACACCTTC
- | TRBJ2-4 | many | TRBV6-2/TRBV6-3 | CASSDRLAKNIQYF | TGTGCCAGCAGTGACAGGCTAGCCAAAAACATTCAGTACTTC
TRBD2 | TRBJ2-7 | many | TRBV29-1 | CSVSEREGQDEQYF | TGCAGCGTGTCGGAGCGGGAGGGCCAGGACGAGCAGTACTTC
- | TRBJ2-1 | few | TRBV7-8 | CASSPGLNPTAYNEQFF | TGTGCCAGCAGCCCAGGCCTGAATCCCACCGCCTACAATGAGCAGTTCTTC
- | TRBJ2-3 | - | TRBV7-6 | CASSFAGVATDTQYF | TGTGCCAGCAGCTTCGCCGGGGTGGCCACAGATACGCAGTATTTT
TRBD1 | TRBJ2-6 | - | TRBV6-2/TRBV6-3 | CASRPTGAGANVLTF | TGTGCCAGCAGACCGACAGGGGCTGGGGCCAACGTCCTGACTTTC
TRBD1 | TRBJ2-1 | few | TRBV18 | CASSPLGTGKGMPNNEQFF | TGTGCCAGCTCACCACTTGGGACAGGCAAGGGAATGCCTAACAATGAGCAGTTCTTC
- | TRBJ2-7 | - | TRBV9 | CASSPSGGYEQYF | TGTGCCAGCAGCCCCTCCGGGGGCTACGAGCAGTACTTC
TRBD2 | TRBJ2-1 | - | TRBV12-3/TRBV12-4 | CASRLTSGRADEQFF | TGTGCCAGCAGATTGACTAGCGGGAGGGCCGATGAGCAGTTCTTC
- | TRBJ2-2 | - | TRBV5-5 | CASSLTGEAGELFF | TGTGCCAGCAGCTTGACAGGGGAGGCCGGGGAGCTGTTTTTT
- | TRBJ1-5 | many | TRBV29-1 | CSVDTGVPPQHF | TGCAGCGTTGACACAGGAGTCCCACCCCAGCATTTT
TRBD1 | TRBJ2-2 | few | TRBV4-3 | CASSRGQGNGELFF | TGCGCCAGCAGCAGGGGACAGGGAAACGGGGAGCTGTTTTTT
TRBD2 | TRBJ2-7 | few | TRBV29-1 | CSVAVTSGAYEQYF | TGCAGCGTTGCTGTTACTAGCGGAGCCTACGAGCAGTACTTC
- | TRBJ1-2 | few | TRBV5-5 | CASSHQGDYGYTF | TGTGCCAGCAGCCATCAAGGGGACTATGGCTACACCTTC
TRBD1 | TRBJ2-3 | - | TRBV28 | CASSLRTGGRGDTQYF | TGTGCCAGCAGTTTACGGACAGGGGGCCGGGGAGATACGCAGTATTTT